This T cell receptor beta chain was obtained from a study of T cells in Graves' hyperthyroidism and ophthalmopathy. Individuals with ophthalmopathy presented a Clinical Activity Score of at least 3, a NOSPECS grade of at least 4 and a duration under 3 months. Diagnosis rested on symptoms, serum thyroxine and TRAb, thyroid ultrasound, and orbital computed tomography. Source material for PBMCs was more than 7.5 ml fresh peripheral blood. This clonotype was counted ten times or more. No antigen is known for it. Whole-study findings and limits: Most thyroid clonotypes that were expanded above 0.001 also turned up in blood.

Trimming cost V 3 bases and J 4 bases, with 16 bases left between them. Germline CDR1 MDHEN, CDR2 SYDVKM. The CDR3 is 16 residues long. What was amplified from RNA transcripts were TCR beta CDR3 regions. TCR CDR3 underwent first-round RT-PCR with the HTBI primer set. A single record per CDR3 protein comes from TCRdb applying MiXCR to the multiplex PCR reads. The repertoire has hundreds of thousands of distinct CDR3 sequences, roughly 22% of them found once; the top ten carry under 55%. Sequenced sample: blood. This chain joins TRBV28 and TRBJ2-1, with D tentatively TRBD1 or TRBD2 (7 bases each). This sequence originates from a woman in her seventies with Graves' ophthalmopathy. CDR3 sequence reads: CASSLRGTVKYNEQFF. CDR3 in DNA: TGTGCCAGCAGTTTGCGGGGGACAGTCAAATACAATGAGCAGTTCTTC.